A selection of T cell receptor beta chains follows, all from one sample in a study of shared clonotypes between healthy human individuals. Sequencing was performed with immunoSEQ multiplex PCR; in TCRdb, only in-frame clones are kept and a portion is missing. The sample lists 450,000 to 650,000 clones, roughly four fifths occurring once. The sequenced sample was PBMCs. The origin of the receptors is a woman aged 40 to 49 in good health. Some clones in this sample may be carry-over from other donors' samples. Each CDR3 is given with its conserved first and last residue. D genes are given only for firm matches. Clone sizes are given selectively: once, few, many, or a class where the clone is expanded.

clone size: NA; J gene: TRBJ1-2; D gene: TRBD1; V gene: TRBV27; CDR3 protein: CASNLRDRGGDGYTF; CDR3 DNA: TGTGCCAGCAACCTGAGGGACAGGGGGGGGGATGGCTACACCTTC
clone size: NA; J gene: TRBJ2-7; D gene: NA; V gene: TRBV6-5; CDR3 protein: CASSDLTGYEQYF; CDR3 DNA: TGTGCCAGCAGCGACTTGACCGGCTACGAGCAGTACTTC
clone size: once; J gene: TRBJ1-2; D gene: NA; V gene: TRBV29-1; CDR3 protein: CSAGTYGYTF; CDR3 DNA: TGCAGTGCCGGGACCTATGGCTACACCTTC
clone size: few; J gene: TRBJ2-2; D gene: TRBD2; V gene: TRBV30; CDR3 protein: CAWSVALAGVTGELFF; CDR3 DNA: TGTGCCTGGAGTGTCGCCCTAGCGGGAGTCACCGGGGAGCTGTTTTTT
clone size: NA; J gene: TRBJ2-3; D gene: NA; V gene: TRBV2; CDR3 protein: CASSVGGTQYF; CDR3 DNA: TGTGCCAGCTCCGTGGGAGGTACGCAGTATTTT
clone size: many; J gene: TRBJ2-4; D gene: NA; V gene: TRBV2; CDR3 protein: CASRRGAKNIQYF; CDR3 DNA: TGTGCCAGCAGAAGGGGGGCCAAAAACATTCAGTACTTC
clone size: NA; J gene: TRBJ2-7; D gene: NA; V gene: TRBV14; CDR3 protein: CASSQIPGSYEQYF; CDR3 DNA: TGTGCCAGCAGCCAAATACCCGGTTCCTACGAGCAGTACTTC
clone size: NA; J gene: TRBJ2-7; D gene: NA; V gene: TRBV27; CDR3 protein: CASSSTGYSNHEQYF; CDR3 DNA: TGTGCCAGCAGTTCAACAGGCTACTCGAACCACGAGCAGTACTTC
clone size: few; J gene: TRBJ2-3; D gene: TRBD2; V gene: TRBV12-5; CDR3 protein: CASALGTSVVTDTQYF; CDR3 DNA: TGTGCTAGTGCCCTGGGGACTAGCGTTGTCACAGATACGCAGTATTTT
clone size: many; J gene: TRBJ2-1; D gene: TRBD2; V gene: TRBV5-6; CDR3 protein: CASSLSGRANNEQFF; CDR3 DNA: TGTGCCAGCAGTCTTAGCGGGAGGGCCAACAATGAGCAGTTCTTC
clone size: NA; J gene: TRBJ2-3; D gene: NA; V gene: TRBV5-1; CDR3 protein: CASGSGAGDTQYF; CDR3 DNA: TGCGCCAGCGGAAGCGGAGCGGGAGATACGCAGTATTTT
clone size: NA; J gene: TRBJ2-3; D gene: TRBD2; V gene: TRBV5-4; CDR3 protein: CASSGGLAGGAADTQYF; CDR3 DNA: TGTGCCAGCAGCGGGGGACTAGCGGGAGGAGCCGCAGATACGCAGTATTTT
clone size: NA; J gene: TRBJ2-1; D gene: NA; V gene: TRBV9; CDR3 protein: CASSVDSQGYNEQFF; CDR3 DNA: TGTGCCAGCAGCGTAGATAGCCAGGGCTACAATGAGCAGTTCTTC
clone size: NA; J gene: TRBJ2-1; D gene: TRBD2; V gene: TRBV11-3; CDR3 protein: CASSLDRGSGSSYNEQFF; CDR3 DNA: TGTGCCAGCAGCTTAGATCGAGGTAGCGGGAGCTCCTACAATGAGCAGTTCTTC
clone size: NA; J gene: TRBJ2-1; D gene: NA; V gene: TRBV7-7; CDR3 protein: CASSLVAGAYNEQFF; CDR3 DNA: TGTGCTAGCAGCTTAGTTGCGGGGGCGTACAATGAGCAGTTCTTC
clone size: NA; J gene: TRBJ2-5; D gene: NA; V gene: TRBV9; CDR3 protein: CASSVRYQETQYF; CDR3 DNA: TGTGCCAGCAGCGTTAGATACCAAGAGACCCAGTACTTC
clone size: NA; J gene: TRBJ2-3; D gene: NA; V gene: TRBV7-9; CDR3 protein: CASRRLGGTDTQYF; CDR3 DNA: TGTGCCAGCAGGCGACTAGGAGGTACAGATACGCAGTATTTT
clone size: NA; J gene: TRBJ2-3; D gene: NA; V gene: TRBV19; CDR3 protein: CASSIPGDGTDTQYF; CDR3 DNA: TGTGCCAGTAGTATCCCAGGGGATGGCACAGATACGCAGTATTTT
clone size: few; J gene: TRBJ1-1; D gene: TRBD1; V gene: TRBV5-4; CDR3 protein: CASSTNRGRTEAFF; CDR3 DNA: TGTGCCAGCAGCACTAACAGGGGGCGGACTGAAGCTTTCTTT
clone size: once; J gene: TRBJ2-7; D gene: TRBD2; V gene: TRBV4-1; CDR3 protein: CASSWGLAGGPGEQYF; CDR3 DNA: TGCGCCAGCAGCTGGGGACTAGCGGGAGGGCCGGGCGAGCAGTACTTC
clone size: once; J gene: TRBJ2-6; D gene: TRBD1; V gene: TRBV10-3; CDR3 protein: CAIRADRGLSGANVLTF; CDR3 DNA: TGTGCCATCAGGGCGGACAGGGGGCTATCTGGGGCCAACGTCCTGACTTTC
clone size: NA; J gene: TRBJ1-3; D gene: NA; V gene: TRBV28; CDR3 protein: CASSQTQGVGNTIYF; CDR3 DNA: TGTGCCAGCAGTCAAACCCAGGGTGTTGGAAACACCATATATTTT
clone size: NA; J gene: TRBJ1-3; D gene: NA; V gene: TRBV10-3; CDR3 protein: CAISESGRDGNTIYF; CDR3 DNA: TGTGCCATCAGTGAGTCTGGCAGGGATGGAAACACCATATATTTT
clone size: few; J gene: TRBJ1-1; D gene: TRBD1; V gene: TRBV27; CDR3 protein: CASSWDRGNTEAFF; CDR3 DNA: TGTGCCAGCAGTTGGGACAGGGGGAACACTGAAGCTTTCTTT
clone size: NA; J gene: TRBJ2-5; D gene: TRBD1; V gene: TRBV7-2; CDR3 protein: CASSPRTGGYVETQYF; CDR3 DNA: TGTGCCAGCAGCCCCCGGACAGGGGGCTATGTGGAGACCCAGTACTTC
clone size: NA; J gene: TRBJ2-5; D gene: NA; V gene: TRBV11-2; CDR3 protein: CASSLMGAGQETQYF; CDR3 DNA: TGTGCCAGCAGCTTAATGGGTGCAGGTCAAGAGACCCAGTACTTC
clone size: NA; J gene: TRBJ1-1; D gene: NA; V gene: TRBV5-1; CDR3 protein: CASSLAPEDAEAFF; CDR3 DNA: TGCGCCAGCAGCTTGGCCCCAGAGGACGCTGAAGCTTTCTTT
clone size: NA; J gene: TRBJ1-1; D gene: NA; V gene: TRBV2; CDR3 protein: CASSGLQTMNTEAFF; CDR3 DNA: TGTGCCAGCAGTGGACTACAGACCATGAACACTGAAGCTTTCTTT
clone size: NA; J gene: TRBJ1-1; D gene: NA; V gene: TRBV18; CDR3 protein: CASSITTDNTEAFF; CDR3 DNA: TGTGCCAGCTCGATCACGACTGATAACACTGAAGCTTTCTTT
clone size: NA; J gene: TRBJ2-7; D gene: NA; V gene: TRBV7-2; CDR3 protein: CASSLAARTYEQYF; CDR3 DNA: TGTGCCAGCAGCTTAGCAGCCAGGACCTACGAGCAGTACTTC
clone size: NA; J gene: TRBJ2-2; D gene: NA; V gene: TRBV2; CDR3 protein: CASSESATGELFF; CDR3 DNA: TGTGCCAGCAGTGAGTCTGCCACCGGGGAGCTGTTTTTT
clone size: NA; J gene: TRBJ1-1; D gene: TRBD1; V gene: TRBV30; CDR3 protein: CAWSTLVTGLKGTEAFF; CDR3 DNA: TGTGCCTGGAGCACGTTAGTGACAGGGTTAAAGGGCACTGAAGCTTTCTTT
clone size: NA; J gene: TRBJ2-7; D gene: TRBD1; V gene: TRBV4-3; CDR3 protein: CASSQATGGFYEQYF; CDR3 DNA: TGCGCCAGCAGCCAAGCCACAGGGGGGTTCTACGAGCAGTACTTC
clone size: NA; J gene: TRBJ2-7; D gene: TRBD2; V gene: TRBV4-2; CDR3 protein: CASSQGLAGQGEQYF; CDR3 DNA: TGTGCCAGCAGCCAAGGGCTAGCGGGACAAGGGGAGCAGTACTTC
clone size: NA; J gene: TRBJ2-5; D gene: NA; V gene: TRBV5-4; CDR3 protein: CASSLGRQETQYF; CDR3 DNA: TGTGCCAGCAGCTTAGGCAGACAAGAGACCCAGTACTTC
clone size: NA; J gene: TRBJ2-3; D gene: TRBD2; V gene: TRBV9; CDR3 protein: CASSMTSGTDTQYF; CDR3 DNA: TGTGCCAGCAGCATGACTAGCGGCACAGATACGCAGTATTTT
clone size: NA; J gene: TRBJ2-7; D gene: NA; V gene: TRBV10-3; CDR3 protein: CAISETRGADLFHLAYEQYF; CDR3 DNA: TGTGCCATCAGTGAGACCCGAGGCGCGGACCTATTCCACCTTGCCTACGAGCAGTACTTC
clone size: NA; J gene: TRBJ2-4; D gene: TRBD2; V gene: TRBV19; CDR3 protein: CASSIVGTSGNDIQYF; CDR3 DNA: TGTGCCAGTAGTATAGTAGGGACTAGCGGGAATGACATTCAGTACTTC
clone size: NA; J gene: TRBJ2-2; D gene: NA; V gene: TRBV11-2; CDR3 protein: CASSESRSGELFF; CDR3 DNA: TGTGCCAGCAGCGAATCGAGATCCGGGGAGCTGTTTTTT
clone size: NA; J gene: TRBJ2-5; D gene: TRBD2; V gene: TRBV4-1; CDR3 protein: CASSPNSGRDQETQYF; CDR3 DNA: TGCGCCAGCAGCCCTAATAGCGGGAGAGACCAAGAGACCCAGTACTTC
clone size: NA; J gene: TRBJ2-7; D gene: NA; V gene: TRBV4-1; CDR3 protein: CASSQGGLAFF; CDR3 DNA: TGCGCCAGCAGCCAAGGAGGATTAGCCTTCTTC
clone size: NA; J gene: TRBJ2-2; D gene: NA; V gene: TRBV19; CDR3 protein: CASSHRTDTGELFF; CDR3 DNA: TGTGCCAGTAGTCACAGGACGGACACCGGGGAGCTGTTTTTT
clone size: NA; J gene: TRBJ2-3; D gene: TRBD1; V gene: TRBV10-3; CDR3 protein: CAISAGTGGVSATDTQYF; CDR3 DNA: TGTGCCATCAGCGCCGGGACAGGGGGCGTTTCGGCCACAGATACGCAGTATTTT
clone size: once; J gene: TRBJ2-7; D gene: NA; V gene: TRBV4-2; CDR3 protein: CASSRASLSSEQYF; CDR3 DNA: TGTGCCAGCAGCCGCGCCTCCCTAAGCTCCGAGCAGTACTTC
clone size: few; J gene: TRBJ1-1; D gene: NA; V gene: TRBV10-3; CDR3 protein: CAFRENTEAFF; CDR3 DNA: TGTGCCTTCAGGGAGAACACTGAAGCTTTCTTT
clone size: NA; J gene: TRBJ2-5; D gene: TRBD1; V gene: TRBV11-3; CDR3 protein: CASSAGQGGGETQYF; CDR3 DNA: TGTGCCAGCAGCGCCGGACAGGGTGGGGGGGAGACCCAGTACTTC
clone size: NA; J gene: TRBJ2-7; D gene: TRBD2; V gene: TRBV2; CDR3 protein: CASRSRRLAENYEQYF; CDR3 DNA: TGTGCCAGCCGATCCCGAAGACTAGCGGAGAACTACGAGCAGTACTTC
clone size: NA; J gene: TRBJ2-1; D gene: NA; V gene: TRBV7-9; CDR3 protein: CASSQDAGQQFF; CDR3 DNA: TGTGCCAGCAGTCAGGACGCCGGTCAGCAGTTCTTC
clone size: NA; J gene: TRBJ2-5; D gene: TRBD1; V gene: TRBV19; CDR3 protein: CASKGAGAAQETQYF; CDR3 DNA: TGTGCCAGTAAGGGGGCGGGCGCAGCCCAAGAGACCCAGTACTTC